This T cell receptor (beta chain) was recovered during a study of regulatory T cells in long-lasting Graves disease. Arm-PCR of CDR3 regions with iRepertoire HTBI primers generated TCR beta libraries. TCRdb re-called the multiplex PCR reads with MiXCR, one entry per CDR3 protein. This sample has 510,000 or so distinct CDR3 sequences; 9.5% to 15% occur once, and the top ten carry over 7%. The time point denotes: newly diagnosed GD, antithyroid drugs for less than 3 months. PBMC-extracted RNA yielded the TCR library. This CDR3 spans 13 amino acids. Losses at the gene ends were 6 bases for V and 6 bases for J; bases not matched to a gene: 10. The germline V gene encodes CDR1 SQVTM and CDR2 ANQGSEA. This clonotype was counted many times. A further study also used this sample, focusing on T cells in Graves' hyperthyroidism and ophthalmopathy.

This clonotype was sampled from a woman in her 30s with Graves disease. The gene calls are TRBV29-1 and TRBJ1-1; 7 nucleotides line up with TRBD1. The material was peripheral blood mononuclear cells (PBMCs), obtained at new diagnosis, from a patient treated with antithyroid drugs. CDR3 loop: CSVQPGQTPEAFF. DNA for the CDR3: TGCAGCGTCCAACCGGGACAGACACCTGAAGCTTTCTTT.